The clone carrying this TCR beta chain was seen a handful of times. What it recognizes is unknown. CDR1 and CDR2 (germline): SGHRS, YFSETQ. Trimming cost V 5 bases and J 5 bases; bases outside gene matches: 5. The CDR3 is 13 residues long. Every participating donor contributed 7.5 to 10 milliliters of peripheral blood through a draw. Total RNA was extracted at no less than 6 micrograms per sample. The data are from a study of blood T cells in healthy people across ages. It was with a sample-barcoded 5' primer and a J-beta primer mix that a second PCR of roughly 7 to 12 cycles was run. Each cDNA molecule received a tag from a template-switch adaptor that had 12 random nucleotides. TCRdb redid the calling of the 5' RACE reads with MiXCR, one entry per CDR3 protein. The sample consists of 790,000 or so distinct CDR3 sequences, about 42% of them appearing once. General study results and limits: Per-million-T-cell TCR beta diversity fell roughly linearly with age.

The TCR was taken from an elderly man in good health. The chain joins TRBV5-1 to TRBJ2-3; 7 nucleotides line up with TRBD2. Sequenced sample: blood. DNA of the CDR3: TGCGCCAGCAGAGCGGGATCTCGAGATACGCAGTATTTT. This encodes CASRAGSRDTQYF.